These 22 T cell receptor beta chains were sequenced from one sample in a study of T cells expressing NK-cell markers. TCRdb reanalyzed the 5' RACE reads, giving one entry per CDR3 protein sequence and no DNA. The repertoire shows 500,000 to 700,000 distinct CDR3 sequences; the top ten hold around 3.3%. Sequences were obtained from blood T cells: a sorted CD56 or NKG2C T cell subset, CD4+ or CD8+ T cells, or bulk PBMC T cells (not recorded which). Receptor source: a man aged 18 to 30 in good health.

The CDR3 sequence: CASRGNRGRAGELFF. The V gene is TRBV2, the J gene TRBJ2-2; TCRdb reports TRBD1, a call that lacks DNA to check it against. CDR1 SNHLY and CDR2 FYNNEI come from the germline V gene. CDR3 size: 15 residues.

The V call is TRBV3-1, the J call TRBJ1-2; the TRBD1 assignment by TCRdb is unverifiable without DNA. Germline assignment: CDR1 LGHDT and CDR2 YNNKEL (reference sequence). The CDR3 is 16 residues long. The CDR3 reads CASSPRGIHSFYGYTF.

This chain links TRBV25-1 with TRBJ2-1; TCRdb reports TRBD1, a call that lacks DNA to check it against. Germline CDR1 and CDR2: MGHDK and SYGVNS. The CDR3 is made up of 16 amino acids. CDR3 region: CASSGRQGRSYNEQFF. The variable domain in full, with the rest retrieved from reference TRBV25-1 and TRBJ2-1, is EADIYQTPRYLVIGTGKKITLECSQTMGHDKMYWYQQDPGMELHLIHYSYGVNSTEKGDLSSESTVSRIRTEHFPLTLESARPSHTSQYLCASSGRQGRSYNEQFFGPGTRLTVL.

CDR3 in amino acids: CASSGGLAGGPPQETQYF. The rearrangement links TRBV5-1 to TRBJ2-5; without DNA, the TCRdb call of TRBD2 cannot be checked. CDR1 is SGHRS, CDR2 YFSETQ, per germline. CDR3 length equals 18 residues. The whole variable domain, filled in from reference TRBV5-1 and TRBJ2-5, reads KAGVTQTPRYLIKTRGQQVTLSCSPISGHRSVSWYQQTPGQGLQFLFEYFSETQRNKGNFPGRFSGRQFSNSRSEMNVSTLELGDSALYLCASSGGLAGGPPQETQYFGPGTRLLVL.

The gene calls are TRBV29-1 and TRBJ2-7. This CDR3 contains 12 residues. Germline V gene lookup returns CDR1 SQVTM and CDR2 ANQGSEA. CDR3 region: CSVGVTGYEQYF.

The V gene is TRBV7-9, the J gene TRBJ2-7; the D gene TCRdb calls, TRBD1, cannot be checked with no DNA. This CDR3 contains 16 residues. The germline CDR1 and CDR2 sequences are SEHNR and FQNEAQ (reference sequence). This CDR3 reads CASSALAGTQTYEQYF.

V usage is TRBV5-1 and J usage is TRBJ2-6; TCRdb selects TRBD1, and the lack of DNA leaves this call unchecked. The CDR3 loop spans 18 amino acids. Germline V gene data show CDR1 as SGHRS and CDR2 as YFSETQ. The CDR3 reads CASSRSTDTISGANVLTF.

CDR3: CASSLGPHSYEQYF. The rearrangement joins TRBV9 to TRBJ2-7. There are 14 residues in the CDR3. In germline, CDR1 is SGDLS, CDR2 YYNGEE.

This chain connects TRBV2 to TRBJ1-5; TCRdb proposes TRBD1, but this gene call is untestable without DNA. This CDR3 has 17 amino acids. Germline V lookup: CDR1 SNHLY, CDR2 FYNNEI. The CDR3 reads CASRGRQLRNSNQPQHF.

V is TRBV20-1 and J is TRBJ2-3; without DNA, the TCRdb call of TRBD2 cannot be checked. The CDR3 runs 12 residues. Per the germline V gene, CDR1 is DFQATT and CDR2 is SNEGSKA (reference sequence). CDR3 amino acids: CSASGSLNTQYF.

The J gene is TRBJ2-7, the V gene TRBV5-1; TCRdb gives TRBD1 as the D gene, but with no DNA this cannot be confirmed. The CDR3 covers 17 residues. Germline V CDR1 and CDR2: SGHRS, YFSETQ. The CDR3 sequence is CASSLGGLGPNSYEQYF.

The chain couples TRBV14 to TRBJ2-1; TCRdb designates TRBD1, a call that cannot be tested without DNA. Germline V gene data show CDR1 as SGHDN and CDR2 as FVKESK. The CDR3 is made up of 15 amino acids. CDR3 protein: CASSPLVSSYNEQFF.

The chain combines TRBV10-3 with TRBJ1-5; the D call from TCRdb, TRBD1, cannot be confirmed without DNA. The CDR3 has 15 residues. Germline-derived CDR1 and CDR2 are ENHRY and SYGVKD. Here the CDR3 reads CAISESGSPVEPQHF.

V gene TRBV20-1 combines with J gene TRBJ2-1; the D call of TRBD2 rests on TCRdb alone, since no DNA is present to check it. In germline, CDR1 is DFQATT, CDR2 SNEGSKA (reference sequence). The CDR3 totals 13 residues. The CDR3 is CSALLAGLREQFF.

This chain joins TRBV29-1 and TRBJ2-5; TCRdb's D call of TRBD1 is untestable without DNA. The CDR3 covers 14 residues. Germline V gives CDR1 SQVTM, CDR2 ANQGSEA. CDR3 region: CSVRDRMGGETQYF.

The V gene is TRBV10-3, the J gene TRBJ2-7; TCRdb reports TRBD2, a call that lacks DNA to check it against. CDR1 and CDR2 from the germline V gene are ENHRY and SYGVKD. The CDR3 extends over 13 amino acids. The CDR3 spells CAIRTSGVYEQYF.

The genes are TRBV12-3 or TRBV12-4 and TRBJ2-1; the TCRdb D gene call, TRBD2, has no DNA to confirm it. The CDR3 sequence is 17 residues long. This CDR3 is CASSFGSSGRSYNEQFF.

The V call is TRBV14, the J call TRBJ2-1; lacking DNA, the TRBD2 call made by TCRdb goes unchecked. The germline gives CDR1 SGHDN, CDR2 FVKESK. The CDR3 consists of 16 residues. This CDR3 is CASSQAGLAGELFRFF.

The chain combines TRBV9 with TRBJ2-1; TCRdb picks TRBD2, but there is no DNA to check that call. The length of the CDR3 is 15 residues. Per germline, CDR1 SGDLS and CDR2 YYNGEE. This CDR3 is CASSPRGVSYNEQFF.

V usage is TRBV20-1 and J usage is TRBJ1-5. The CDR3 consists of 14 residues. Looked up from germline, CDR1 is DFQATT and CDR2 is SNEGSKA (reference sequence). CDR3 protein: CSATVQRRDQPQHF.

CDR3 in amino acids: CASSLASGGGTDTQYF. V usage is TRBV5-6 and J usage is TRBJ2-3; TCRdb picks TRBD2, but there is no DNA to check that call. The CDR3 runs to 16 residues. Germline CDR1 is SGHDT and CDR2 is YYEEEE.

The chain couples TRBV27 to TRBJ2-2; TCRdb's assignment of TRBD2 cannot be checked, as there is no DNA. Germline V gene sequence: CDR1 MNHEY, CDR2 SMNVEV (reference sequence). This CDR3 has 14 residues. CDR3 residues: CASSLREGPGELFF.